This T cell receptor beta chain was retrieved from a study of shared clonotypes between healthy human individuals. Germline V gene data show CDR1 as SNHLY and CDR2 as FYNNEI. The CDR3 loop spans 14 amino acids. The J segment lost 14 bases and the V segment lost 7 bases, leaving 16 bases of the junction unmatched. This was a deep-level run. Profiling relied on immunoSEQ multiplex PCR, and the TCRdb table lists in-frame clones only, not all of them. The sample comprises 2,500,000 or so clones, approximately 90% of which are singletons, and over 0.12% rests with the top ten. Material for sequencing was naive CD4+ T cells sorted from blood. Subset denoted: CD45RA+ positively selected. This chain joins TRBV2 and TRBJ1-4; TRBD1 matches at 7 bases. This clonotype was sampled from a man aged 18 to 30 in good health. The CDR3 nucleotides are TGTGCCAGCACCGGCTTAGGGGGCGGCCTCAAGCTGTTTTTT. Translation gives CASTGLGGGLKLFF.